This TCR beta chain was recovered during a study of shared clonotypes between healthy human individuals. Study at large: The donor group consisted of a couple of women and three men, aged 18 to 49.

Of note for this clone: Its target is unknown.

Study-wide findings and caveats: Among donors, clonotype sharing was expected to be affected by sequencing depth.

The V and J ends lost 0 bases and 0 bases respectively, with 3 bases between them. Germline V gene lookup returns CDR1 KGHSY and CDR2 FQNENV. The CDR3 is 14 amino acids. Some clones are missing from TCRdb's copy, which holds only in-frame ones; the method was immunoSEQ multiplex PCR. The data contain more than 2,000,000 clones, approximately 92% of them seen just once; the ten biggest clones take up 0.14%. The V and J genes are TRBV16 and TRBJ1-5; D gene uncertain. This receptor was obtained from a man between 18 and 29 years old in good health. Input material: naive CD4+ T cells sorted from blood. Subset in this sample: CD45RA+ positively selected. The CDR3 DNA reads TGTGCCAGCAGCCAATCTAATAGCAATCAGCCCCAGCATTTT. It specifies CASSQSNSNQPQHF.